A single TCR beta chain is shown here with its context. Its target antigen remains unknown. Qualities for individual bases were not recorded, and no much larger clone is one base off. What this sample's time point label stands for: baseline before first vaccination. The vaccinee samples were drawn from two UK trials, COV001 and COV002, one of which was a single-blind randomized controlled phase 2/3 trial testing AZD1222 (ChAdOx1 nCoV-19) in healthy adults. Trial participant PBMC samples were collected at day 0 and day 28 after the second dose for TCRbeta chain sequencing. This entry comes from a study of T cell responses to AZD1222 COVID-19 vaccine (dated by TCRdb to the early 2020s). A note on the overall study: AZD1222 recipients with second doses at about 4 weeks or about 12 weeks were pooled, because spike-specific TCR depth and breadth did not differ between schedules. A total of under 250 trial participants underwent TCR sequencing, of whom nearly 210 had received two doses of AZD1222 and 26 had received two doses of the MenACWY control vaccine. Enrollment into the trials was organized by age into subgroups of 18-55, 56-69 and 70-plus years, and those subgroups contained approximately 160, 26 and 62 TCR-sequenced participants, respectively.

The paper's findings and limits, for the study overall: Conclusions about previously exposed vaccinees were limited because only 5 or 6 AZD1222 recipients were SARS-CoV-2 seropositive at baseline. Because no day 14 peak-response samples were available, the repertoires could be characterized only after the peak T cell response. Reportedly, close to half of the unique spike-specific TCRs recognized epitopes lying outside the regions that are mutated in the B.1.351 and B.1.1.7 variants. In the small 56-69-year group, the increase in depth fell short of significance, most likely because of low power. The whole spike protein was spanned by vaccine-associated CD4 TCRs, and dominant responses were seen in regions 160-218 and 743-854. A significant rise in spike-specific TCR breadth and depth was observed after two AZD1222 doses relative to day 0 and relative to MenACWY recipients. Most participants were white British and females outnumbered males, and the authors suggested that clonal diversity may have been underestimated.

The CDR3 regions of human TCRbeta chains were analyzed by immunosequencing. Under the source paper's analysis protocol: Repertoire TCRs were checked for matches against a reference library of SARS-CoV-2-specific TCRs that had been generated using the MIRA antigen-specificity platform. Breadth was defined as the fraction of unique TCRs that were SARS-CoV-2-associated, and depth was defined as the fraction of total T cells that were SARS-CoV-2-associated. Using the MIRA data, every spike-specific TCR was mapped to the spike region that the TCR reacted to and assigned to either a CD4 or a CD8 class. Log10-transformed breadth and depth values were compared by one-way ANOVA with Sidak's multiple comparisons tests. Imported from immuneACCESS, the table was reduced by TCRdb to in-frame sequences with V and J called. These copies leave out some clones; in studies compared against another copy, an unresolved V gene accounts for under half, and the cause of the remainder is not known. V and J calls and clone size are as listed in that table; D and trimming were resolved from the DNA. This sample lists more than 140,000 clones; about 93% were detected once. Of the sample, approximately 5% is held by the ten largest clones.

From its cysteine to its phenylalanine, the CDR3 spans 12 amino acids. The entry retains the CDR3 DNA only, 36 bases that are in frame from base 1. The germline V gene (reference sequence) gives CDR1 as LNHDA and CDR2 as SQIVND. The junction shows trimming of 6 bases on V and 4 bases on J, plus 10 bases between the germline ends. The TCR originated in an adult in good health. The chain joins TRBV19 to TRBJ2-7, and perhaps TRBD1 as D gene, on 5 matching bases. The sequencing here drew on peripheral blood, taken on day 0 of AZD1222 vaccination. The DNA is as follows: TGTGCCAGTAGCGTCCAGGGATACGAGCAGTACTTC. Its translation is CASSVQGYEQYF.